Listed below are T cell receptor beta chains from one sample, sequenced in a study of blood T cells in healthy people across ages. TCRdb ran MiXCR on the 5' RACE reads and lists one entry per CDR3 protein. The table records roughly 500,000 distinct CDR3 sequences, less than 25% of them present only once. These data were also filed under a second study, of T cells of mothers and their children.

Sequenced material: blood. The receptors here all came from a boy aged 5-17 years in good health. Both conserved end residues are part of each CDR3. Each record gives: CDR3 length, clone size, J gene, V gene, D gene, CDR3 DNA, CDR3 protein. D genes are given only for firm matches. Expanded clones are given a class, and other clones once, few, many or no size at all.

15,.,TRBJ2-7,TRBV5-5,TRBD1,TGTGCCAGCAGCTCTGCCGGGACAGTCTTCTACGAGCAGTACTTC,CASSSAGTVFYEQYF
19,few,TRBJ2-1,TRBV5-1,TRBD2,TGCGCCAGCAGCACCCCGGGACTAGCGGGGAGGAGCTCCTACAATGAGCAGTTCTTC,CASSTPGLAGRSSYNEQFF
16,.,TRBJ2-1,TRBV28,.,TGTGCCAGCAGTTTACCCACAGGGCCGATCCACGATGAGCAGTTCTTC,CASSLPTGPIHDEQFF
15,few,TRBJ2-5,TRBV7-9,.,TGTGCCAGCAGCTCCGGACCCGACGCCCAAGAGACCCAGTACTTC,CASSSGPDAQETQYF
13,once,TRBJ2-1,TRBV20-1,TRBD2,TGCAGTGCTGGAGCGGGGGGATGGAATGAGCAGTTCTTC,CSAGAGGWNEQFF
14,.,TRBJ2-5,TRBV5-1,.,TGCGCCAGCAGCTCCGGGGACCTCCAAGAGACCCAGTACTTC,CASSSGDLQETQYF
15,.,TRBJ2-7,TRBV5-6,TRBD2,TGTGCCAGCAGCTTAAGCGGGAGTCCCTCCTACGAGCAGTACTTC,CASSLSGSPSYEQYF
14,.,TRBJ1-4,TRBV27,.,TGTGCCAGCAGTTTATCAGGACAAGGCGAAAAACTGTTTTTT,CASSLSGQGEKLFF
16,few,TRBJ1-5,TRBV6-1,TRBD1,TGTGCCAGCAGTGAACCCGGAGGGGGCAGCAATCAGCCCCAGCATTTT,CASSEPGGGSNQPQHF
15,.,TRBJ1-4,TRBV12-3/TRBV12-4,.,.,CASSSSGAINEKLFF
13,.,TRBJ2-1,TRBV29-1,TRBD2,TGCAGCATCGGGGTAACTAGCGTAGGTGAGCAGTTATTC,CSIGVTSVGEQLF
15,.,TRBJ1-1,TRBV13,.,TGTACCAGCAGCTTAGGGGGGGGCCAGGGCACTGAAGCTTTCTTT,CTSSLGGGQGTEAFF
13,few,TRBJ2-7,TRBV24-1,.,TGTGCCACCAGTGATCCGCTCCCCTACGAGCAGTGCTTC,CATSDPLPYEQCF
16,.,TRBJ2-5,TRBV14,.,TGTGCCAGCAGCCAAACCACAGGGTACCCCAAAGAGACCCAGTACTTC,CASSQTTGYPKETQYF
13,few,TRBJ1-2,TRBV7-9,.,TGTGCCAGCAGCCCCGTTGCGGGTCTGGGCTACACCTTC,CASSPVAGLGYTF
15,few,TRBJ2-7,TRBV20-1,TRBD1,TGCAGTGCTAGTTCCCGGGACAGGAGGGGCTACGAGCAGTACTTC,CSASSRDRRGYEQYF
14,.,TRBJ1-1,TRBV5-6,.,TGTGCCAGCAGCTTGGGAGGCGGGGTCACTGAAGCTTTCTTT,CASSLGGGVTEAFF
15,few,TRBJ1-3,TRBV11-2,.,TGTGCCAGCAGCTTAGTAGGGAACTCTGGAAACACCATATATTTT,CASSLVGNSGNTIYF